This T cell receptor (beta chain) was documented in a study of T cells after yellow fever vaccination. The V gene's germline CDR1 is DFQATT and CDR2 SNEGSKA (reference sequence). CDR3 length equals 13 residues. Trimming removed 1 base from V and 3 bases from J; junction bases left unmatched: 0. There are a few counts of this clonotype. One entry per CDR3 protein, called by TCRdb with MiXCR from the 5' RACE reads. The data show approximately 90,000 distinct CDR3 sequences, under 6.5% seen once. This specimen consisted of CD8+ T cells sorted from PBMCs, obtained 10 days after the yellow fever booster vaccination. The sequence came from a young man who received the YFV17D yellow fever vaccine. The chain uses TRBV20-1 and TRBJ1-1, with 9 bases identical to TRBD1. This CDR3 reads CSARGQGDTEAFF. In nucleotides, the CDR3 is TGCAGTGCTAGAGGACAGGGGGACACTGAAGCTTTCTTT.